This entry concerns a single T cell receptor (beta chain). Its antigen is unidentified. This record belongs to a study of CD8+CD57+ T cells in acquired aplastic anemia. Study-wide background: Average DNA yield from sorted CD4+ and CD8+ cells was roughly 3 ug. Study-wide findings and caveats: Patients did not significantly differ from controls in CD8+ Simpson's diversity. Patients and controls shared over 25 CD8+ CDR3 sequences, which appeared highly expressed in patients and within their immunodominant clones.

TCR beta VDJ and CDR3 profiles were obtained from a genomic DNA template. TCRdb re-analysed the reads in MiXCR, keeping a single row per CDR3 protein. The sample records 80,000 or so distinct CDR3 sequences, approximately 70% being singletons. Patients chosen for sequencing had CD8+CD57+ cells that had expanded, as shown by flow cytometry. None of the patients had been given any therapy when their blood was sampled. The CDR3 extends over 16 amino acids. V was clipped by 2 bases and J by 5 bases, with 17 bases between them. Germline loops: CDR1 SGHRS, CDR2 YFSETQ. The rearrangement uses TRBV5-1 and TRBJ1-5, with D possibly matching TRBD1 (6 bases). The sequence was obtained from a human donor with aplastic anemia. Sequenced input: sorted CD4+, CD8+, or CD8+CD57+ T cells (not recorded which) from PBMCs. CDR3 sequence reads: CASSLNAGVGHQPQHF. The CDR3 DNA sequence: TGCGCCAGCAGCTTAAACGCAGGGGTTGGTCATCAGCCCCAGCATTTT.